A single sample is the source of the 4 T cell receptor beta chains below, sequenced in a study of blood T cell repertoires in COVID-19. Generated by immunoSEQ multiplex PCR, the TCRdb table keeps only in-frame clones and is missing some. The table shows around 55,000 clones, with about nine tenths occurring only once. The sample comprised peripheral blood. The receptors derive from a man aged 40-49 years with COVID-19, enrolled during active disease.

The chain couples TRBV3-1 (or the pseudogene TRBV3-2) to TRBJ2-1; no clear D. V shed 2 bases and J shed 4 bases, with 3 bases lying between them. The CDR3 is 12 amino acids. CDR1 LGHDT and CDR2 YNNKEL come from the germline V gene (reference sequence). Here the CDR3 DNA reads TGTGCCAGCAGCCAACTTTACAATGAGCAGTTCTTC. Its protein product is CASSQLYNEQFF.

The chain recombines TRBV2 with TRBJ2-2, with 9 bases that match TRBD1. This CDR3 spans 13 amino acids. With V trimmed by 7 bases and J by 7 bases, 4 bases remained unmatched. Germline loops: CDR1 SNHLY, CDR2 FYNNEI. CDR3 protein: CASKQGAGGELFF. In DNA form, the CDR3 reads TGTGCCAGCAAACAGGGGGCCGGCGGGGAGCTGTTTTTT.

CDR3 protein: CASSLGSLAGTYNEQFF. The CDR3 bases are TGTGCCAGCAGCTTAGGGAGTCTAGCGGGGACCTACAATGAGCAGTTCTTC. V usage is TRBV11-3 and J usage is TRBJ2-1; the match to TRBD2 covers 9 bases. Trimming cost V 1 base and J 2 bases; bases outside gene matches: 6. The CDR3 is made up of 17 amino acids. Germline assignment: CDR1 SGHNT and CDR2 YENEEA.

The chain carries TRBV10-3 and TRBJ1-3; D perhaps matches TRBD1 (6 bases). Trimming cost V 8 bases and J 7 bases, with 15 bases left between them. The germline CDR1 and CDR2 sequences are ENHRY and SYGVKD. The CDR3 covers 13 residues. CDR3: CAIASGGGNTIYF. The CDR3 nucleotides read TGTGCCATCGCATCGGGCGGGGGCAACACCATATATTTT.